The 18 T cell receptor beta chains below come from one sample, sequenced in a study of T cell changes during pregnancy in multiple sclerosis (dated by TCRdb to about 2019). Receptor amplification or capture employed the immunoSEQ multiplex PCR assay. The clones in this table, taken by TCRdb from immuneACCESS, are in-frame only. Not every clone is retained; where verified, under half of the shortfall comes from an unresolved V gene, and the cause of the rest is unknown. Within this sample are around 130,000 clones, with roughly 97% of them counted one time only. The top ten clones comprise less than 0.55% of the sample. Sample: peripheral blood, taken after pregnancy. These TCRs come from a female donor with multiple sclerosis, enrolled in a pregnancy study.

CDR3 bases: TGTGCCTGGGATTTATTTTATAGCGAGTACTCCTACAATGAGCAGTTCTTC. It encodes CAWDLFYSEYSYNEQFF. The rearrangement joins TRBV30 to TRBJ2-1; possible D gene TRBD2, 5 bases. Trimming took 5 bases from V and 0 from J, leaving 20 bases between them. CDR1 and CDR2 (germline): GTSNPN, SVGIG (reference sequence). The CDR3 consists of 17 residues.

The chain uses TRBV7-9 and TRBJ2-7; 9 nucleotides align to TRBD1. The CDR3 extends over 13 amino acids. Per germline, CDR1 SEHNR and CDR2 FQNEAQ (reference sequence). The junction had 4 bases not matched to a gene; V was cut back by 5 bases and J by 5 bases. Here the CDR3 DNA reads TGTGCCAGCAGCCAATGGGACAGGGACGAGCAGTACTTC. Protein product: CASSQWDRDEQYF.

V and J are TRBV19 and TRBJ1-1, with D unresolved. This CDR3 has 14 amino acids. The germline V gene encodes CDR1 LNHDA and CDR2 SQIVND (reference sequence). V was trimmed by 6 bases and J by 0 bases, leaving 11 bases between them. The CDR3 loop reads CASSPPAVNTEAFF. The CDR3 region has the DNA TGTGCCAGTAGCCCCCCGGCGGTGAACACTGAAGCTTTCTTT.

The V gene is TRBV7-9, the J gene TRBJ2-7; possible D gene TRBD2, 5 bases. CDR3 length: 12 residues. V lost 5 bases, J lost 5 bases, and 10 bases lay in between. Germline lookup yields CDR1 SEHNR and CDR2 FQNEAQ (reference sequence). The CDR3 spells CASSPHGNEQYF. Written as DNA, the CDR3 is TGTGCCAGCAGCCCCCACGGGAACGAGCAGTACTTC. The whole variable domain, filled in from reference TRBV7-9 and TRBJ2-7, reads DTGVSQNPRHKITKRGQNVTFRCDPISEHNRLYWYRQTLGQGPEFLTYFQNEAQLEKSRLLSDRFSAERPKGSFSTLEIQRTEQGDSAMYLCASSPHGNEQYFGPGTRLTVT.

The chain recombines TRBV10-3 with TRBJ2-3; 7 nucleotides agree with TRBD2. With V trimmed by 10 bases and J by 1 base, 5 bases remained unmatched. This CDR3 is built from 13 residues. CDR1 ENHRY and CDR2 SYGVKD come from the germline V gene. The CDR3: CANSAGGTDTQYF. CDR3 coding DNA: TGTGCCAATTCGGCGGGGGGCACAGATACGCAGTATTTT.

The chain links TRBV5-6 to TRBJ1-1; 7 positions agree with TRBD1. Germline lookup yields CDR1 SGHDT and CDR2 YYEEEE. This CDR3 has 14 residues. V was clipped by 5 bases and J by 0 bases; unmatched bases: 4. DNA of the CDR3: TGTGCCAGCAGGAGGGGACAGTTGAACACTGAAGCTTTCTTT. Translating it yields CASRRGQLNTEAFF.

The chain couples TRBV2 to TRBJ1-3; D may be TRBD1 (6 bases). There are 17 residues in the CDR3. Germline V gives CDR1 SNHLY, CDR2 FYNNEI. The germline V and J ends were trimmed by 7 bases and 0 bases, with 19 bases remaining between them. CDR3 sequence: CASKLGAGPNSGNTIYF. The CDR3 bases are TGTGCCAGCAAACTGGGGGCAGGGCCTAACTCTGGAAACACCATATATTTT.

The chain links TRBV25-1 to TRBJ1-6, with 8 bases aligning to TRBD1. Trimming at V came to 2 bases and at J to 9 bases, leaving 3 bases not matched to a gene. Germline V gene lookup returns CDR1 MGHDK and CDR2 SYGVNS. The CDR3 consists of 14 residues. The CDR3 DNA reads TGTGCCAGCAGTGAAGAGGGGACAGGTTCACCCCTCCACTTT. It specifies CASSEEGTGSPLHF. The whole variable domain, filled in from reference TRBV25-1 and TRBJ1-6, reads EADIYQTPRYLVIGTGKKITLECSQTMGHDKMYWYQQDPGMELHLIHYSYGVNSTEKGDLSSESTVSRIRTEHFPLTLESARPSHTSQYLCASSEEGTGSPLHFGNGTRLTVT.

The J gene is TRBJ2-2, the V gene TRBV29-1, with D hard to call. Looked up from germline, CDR1 is SQVTM and CDR2 is ANQGSEA. The CDR3 loop spans 13 amino acids. V lost 5 bases to trimming and J lost 0 bases, with 7 bases between them. The CDR3 reads CSVTDPNTGELFF. CDR3 DNA: TGCAGCGTTACAGATCCGAACACCGGGGAGCTGTTTTTT.

The DNA for the CDR3 is TGTGCCGGGGGCGGGGGGCCTCGGACCTACAATGAGCAGTTCTTC. Protein sequence: CAGGGGPRTYNEQFF. This chain connects TRBV7-9 to TRBJ2-1, with TRBD2 matching over 8 bases. The V gene end was trimmed by 11 bases and the J gene end by 2 bases; junction bases not matched to a gene: 11. This CDR3 contains 15 residues. The germline gives CDR1 SEHNR, CDR2 FQNEAQ (reference sequence).

This sequence joins TRBV5-6 and TRBJ2-5, with 8 bases that match TRBD2. Looked up from germline, CDR1 is SGHDT and CDR2 is YYEEEE. CDR3 size: 17 residues. Losses at the gene ends were 1 base for V and 6 bases for J; bases not matched to a gene: 14. CDR3 coding DNA: TGTGCCAGCAGCTTGTTCGATCCAGCGGGAGAGGGGAAGACCCAGTACTTC. This codes for CASSLFDPAGEGKTQYF.

The chain combines TRBV6-1 with TRBJ1-5, with a weak D call TRBD1 (5 bases). The CDR3 contains 15 residues. The ends were cut back, 4 bases at V and 0 bases at J, with 10 bases in the middle. Germline V gene data show CDR1 as MNHNS and CDR2 as SASEGT. The CDR3 region is CASSVAQVSNQPQHF. CDR3 in DNA: TGTGCCAGCAGTGTCGCACAGGTTAGCAATCAGCCCCAGCATTTT.

The chain links TRBV2 to TRBJ1-2; D unresolved. V gave up 10 bases and J gave up 3 bases, with 9 bases separating them. There are 11 residues in the CDR3. Germline V gives CDR1 SNHLY, CDR2 FYNNEI. The CDR3: CAILSDYGYTF. In DNA, the CDR3 is TGTGCCATCCTTTCGGACTATGGCTACACCTTC.

The chain couples TRBV2 to TRBJ2-1; 14 positions match TRBD2. CDR1 is SNHLY, CDR2 FYNNEI, per germline. Trimming took 3 bases from V and 3 from J; bases not matched to a gene: 4. This CDR3 region has 17 residues. The CDR3 protein is CASSETSGRAIYNEQFF. CDR3 DNA sequence: TGTGCCAGCAGTGAGACTAGCGGGAGGGCCATCTACAATGAGCAGTTCTTC.

The chain combines TRBV7-8 with TRBJ2-3; 8 bases are a match to TRBD1. The germline V gene encodes CDR1 SGHVS and CDR2 FQNEAQ. The trim removed 1 base at V and 0 bases at J, leaving 3 bases unmatched. The CDR3 runs 16 residues. The CDR3 DNA reads TGTGCCAGCAGCTTAGACAGGGGGGTTAGCACAGATACGCAGTATTTT. Its protein is CASSLDRGVSTDTQYF.

The V call is TRBV6-1, the J call TRBJ2-7, with D maybe TRBD2 (6 bases). CDR1 and CDR2 from the germline V gene are MNHNS and SASEGT. V was trimmed by 7 bases and J by 4 bases, leaving 8 bases between them. The CDR3 contains 11 residues. CDR3 sequence (DNA): TGTGCCAGCACGGGGGATTACGAGCAGTACTTC. This translates into CASTGDYEQYF.

The rearrangement links TRBV19 to TRBJ2-7, with TRBD2 identical over 8 bases. The germline gives CDR1 LNHDA, CDR2 SQIVND (reference sequence). This CDR3 has 15 residues. The junction had 12 bases not matched to a gene; V was cut back by 5 bases and J by 6 bases. DNA of the CDR3: TGTGCCAGTAGTGCCCCCGGACTAGCCAGAATCGAGCAGTACTTC. This encodes CASSAPGLARIEQYF. Together with reference TRBV19 and TRBJ2-7, the CDR3 gives the full variable domain: DGGITQSPKYLFRKEGQNVTLSCEQNLNHDAMYWYRQDPGQGLRLIYYSQIVNDFQKGDIAEGYSVSREKKESFPLTVTSAQKNPTAFYLCASSAPGLARIEQYFGPGTRLTVT.

The CDR3 DNA reads as TGTGCCAGCAGCTCACTCTTAGCTAATGAAAAACTGTTTTTT. The encoded protein is CASSSLLANEKLFF. This chain uses TRBV5-6 with TRBJ1-4; D call uncertain. Germline assignment: CDR1 SGHDT and CDR2 YYEEEE. This CDR3 has 14 residues. V lost 3 bases and J 3 bases, leaving 9 bases between the germline ends. The full variable domain, rest sourced from reference TRBV5-6 and TRBJ1-4, is DAGVTQSPTHLIKTRGQQVTLRCSPKSGHDTVSWYQQALGQGPQFIFQYYEEEERQRGNFPDRFSGHQFPNYSSELNVNALLLGDSALYLCASSSLLANEKLFFGSGTQLSVL.